The T cell receptor beta chain described here comes from a study of T-cell reconstitution after alpha-beta-depleted transplantation in children. General observations from the study: At around two months after transplant, the alpha-beta T cells were reportedly derived from several hundred expanded clones that came from non-depleted graft cells. Hyperexpanded clones declined; after one year, newly produced T cells mostly supplied diversity.

A few counts support this clonotype. Its target is unknown. Unique molecular identifiers featured in how the TCRbeta library was prepared. TCRdb analysed the PCR reads with MiXCR anew, one entry per CDR3 protein. This table holds 250,000 to 400,000 distinct CDR3 sequences, approximately 23% found once. Per the germline V gene, CDR1 is SGHRS and CDR2 is YFSETQ. CDR3 length: 16 residues. The V end lost 3 bases, the J end lost 2 bases, and 17 bases lay between the germline ends. The sequence was collected from a male patient younger than 18 who had a stem cell transplant for acute lymphoblastic leukemia, so the T cells may come from the graft donor. V and J are TRBV5-1 and TRBJ2-5; perhaps TRBD2 as D (5 bases). Sequenced material: PBMCs, mostly from graft donor cells, taken 180 days after TCRalphabeta/CD19-depleted stem cell transplant. The CDR3 spells CASSSRGQNVQETQYF. The CDR3 DNA reads as TGCGCCAGCAGCTCCCGCGGGCAGAACGTTCAAGAGACCCAGTACTTC.